The source of this T cell receptor beta chain is a study of T cell repertoires in cytomegalovirus infection. TCRdb recomputed calls from the reads with MiXCR, one row per CDR3 protein. The sample holds 200,000 or so distinct CDR3 sequences, about 30% seen once. V shed 10 bases and J shed 1 base, with 10 bases lying between them. From germline, CDR1 is SGHNT and CDR2 YYREEE (reference sequence). CDR3 length: 12 residues. The source is a human donor in good health (CMV status not recorded). Some clones in this sample may be carry-over from other donors' samples. The chain employs TRBV5-4 and TRBJ2-3; D perhaps matches TRBD2 (7 bases). The specimen sequenced was PBMCs. The CDR3 loop reads CAGGAGTDTQYF. The DNA for the CDR3 is TGTGCCGGGGGGGCAGGCACAGATACGCAGTATTTT.